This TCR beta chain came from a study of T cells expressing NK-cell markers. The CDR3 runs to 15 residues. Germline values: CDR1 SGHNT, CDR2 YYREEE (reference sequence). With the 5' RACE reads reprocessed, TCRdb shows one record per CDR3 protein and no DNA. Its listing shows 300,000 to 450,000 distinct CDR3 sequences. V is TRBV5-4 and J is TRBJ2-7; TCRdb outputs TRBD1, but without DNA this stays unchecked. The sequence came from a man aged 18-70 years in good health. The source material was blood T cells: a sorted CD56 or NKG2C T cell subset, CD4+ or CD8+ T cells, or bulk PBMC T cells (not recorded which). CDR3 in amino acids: CASRRTGTETYEQYF.